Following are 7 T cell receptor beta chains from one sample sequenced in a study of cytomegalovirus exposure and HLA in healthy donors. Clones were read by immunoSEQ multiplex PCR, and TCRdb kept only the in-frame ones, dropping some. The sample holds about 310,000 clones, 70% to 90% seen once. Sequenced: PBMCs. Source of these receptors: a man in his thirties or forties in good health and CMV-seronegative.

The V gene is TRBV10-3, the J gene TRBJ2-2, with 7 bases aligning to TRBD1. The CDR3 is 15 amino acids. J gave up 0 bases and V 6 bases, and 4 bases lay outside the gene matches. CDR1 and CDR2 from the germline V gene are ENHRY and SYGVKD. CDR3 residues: CAISRTGPNTGELFF. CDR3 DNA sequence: TGTGCCATCAGCAGGACAGGCCCGAACACCGGGGAGCTGTTTTTT.

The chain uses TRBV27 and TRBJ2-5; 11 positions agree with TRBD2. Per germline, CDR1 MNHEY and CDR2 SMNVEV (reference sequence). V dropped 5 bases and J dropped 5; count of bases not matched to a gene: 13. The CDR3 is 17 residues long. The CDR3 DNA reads TGTGCCAGCAGTCCATCGGGGACTAGCGGAGCCGGGGAGACCCAGTACTTC. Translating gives CASSPSGTSGAGETQYF.

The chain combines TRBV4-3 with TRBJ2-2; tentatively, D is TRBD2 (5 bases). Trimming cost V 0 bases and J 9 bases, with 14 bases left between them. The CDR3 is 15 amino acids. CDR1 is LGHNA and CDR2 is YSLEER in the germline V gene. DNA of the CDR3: TGCGCCAGCAGCCAAGATAGGATCGGGAAACGGGAGCTGTTTTTT. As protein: CASSQDRIGKRELFF.

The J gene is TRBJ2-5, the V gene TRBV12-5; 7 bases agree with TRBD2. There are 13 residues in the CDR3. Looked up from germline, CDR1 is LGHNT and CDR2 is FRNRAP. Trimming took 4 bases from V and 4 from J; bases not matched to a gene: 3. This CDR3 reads CASGYLAGETQYF. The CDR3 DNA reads TGTGCTAGTGGTTATTTAGCGGGAGAGACCCAGTACTTC.

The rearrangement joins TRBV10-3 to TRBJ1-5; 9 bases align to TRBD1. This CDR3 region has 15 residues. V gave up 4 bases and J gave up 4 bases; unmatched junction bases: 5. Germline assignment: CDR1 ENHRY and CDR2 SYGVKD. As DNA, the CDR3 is TGTGCCATCAGTGGTACAGGGGGCCTTAATCAGCCCCAGCATTTT. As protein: CAISGTGGLNQPQHF.

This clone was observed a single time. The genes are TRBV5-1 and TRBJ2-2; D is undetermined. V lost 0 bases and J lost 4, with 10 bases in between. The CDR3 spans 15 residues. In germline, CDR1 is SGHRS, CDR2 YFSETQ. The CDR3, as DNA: TGCGCCAGCAGCTTGGACAGTGTTTTCACCGGGGAGCTGTTTTTT. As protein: CASSLDSVFTGELFF.

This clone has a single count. This chain's CDR3 is CASSIFELTGTGFGEDYGYTF. For the CDR3, the DNA is TGTGCCAGTAGTATATTTGAACTTACTGGGACAGGGTTCGGAGAGGACTATGGCTACACCTTC. The V call is TRBV19, the J call TRBJ1-2, with 9 bases identical to TRBD1. The CDR3 consists of 21 residues. The ends lost 2 bases at V and 3 bases at J; junction bases unmatched: 22. Germline CDR1 and CDR2: LNHDA and SQIVND (reference sequence).